This T cell receptor beta chain comes out of a study of T cell responses to AZD1222 COVID-19 vaccine. Whole-study findings and limits: The study found Spike-specific TCR breadth and depth rose after two AZD1222 doses.

As for this clone: The antigen is unknown.

Using immunoSEQ multiplex PCR, the repertoire was profiled, and TCRdb retains in-frame clones only, with some absent. The data contain more than 110,000 clones, approximately 92% of them singletons. Germline CDR1 LGHDT, CDR2 YNNKEL (reference sequence). V was pared by 4 bases and J by 2 bases, with 6 bases between. This CDR3 comprises 12 residues. The origin of this receptor is an adult who received the AZD1222 COVID-19 vaccine. The V call is TRBV3-1 (or the pseudogene TRBV3-2), the J call TRBJ2-7; D uncertain. Sequencing used peripheral blood, obtained 28 days after the second AZD1222 dose. The CDR3: CASSRLPYEQYF. In DNA form, the CDR3 reads TGTGCCAGCAGCCGCCTTCCCTACGAGCAGTACTTC.